The 22 T cell receptor beta chains listed next were all sequenced from one sample in a study of T cells after yellow fever vaccination (dated by TCRdb to the late 2010s). This sample's treatment or condition label indicates: live attenuated yellow fever vaccine strain. Library preparation was by 5' RACE. TCRdb shows the sequencer as Illumina NovaSeq 6000. TCRdb itself trimmed the public reads at Q25 with fastp, ran MiXCR and retained productive beta chains. When rows share a CDR3 protein, they turn into one entry using the most common DNA and genes. This sample comprises around 320,000 distinct CDR3 sequences, 3.5% to 4.5% of them detected only once. Around 19% of the sample is in the top ten clones. Sequences were derived from PBMCs, sampled 15 days after the yellow fever booster vaccination. Receptors were obtained from a man between 18 and 35 years old who received the YFV17D yellow fever vaccine.

In its sample, this clonotype was seen a few times. V gene TRBV14 combines with J gene TRBJ2-7; TRBD1 matches at 7 bases. Per germline, CDR1 SGHDN and CDR2 FVKESK. V was pared by 4 bases and J by 7 bases, with 13 bases of the junction left unmatched. The length of the CDR3 is 15 residues. This CDR3 reads CASSRKTGQPLEQYV. CDR3 coding DNA: TGTGCCAGCAGCCGGAAAACGGGACAGCCCTTAGAGCAGTACGTC.

This chain links TRBV19 with TRBJ2-1; 12 bases map to TRBD2. CDR3 length: 17 residues. Germline CDR1 reads LNHDA; CDR2 reads SQIVND (reference sequence). V dropped 3 bases and J dropped 7; count of bases not matched to a gene: 10. DNA of the CDR3: TGTGCCAGTAGTATGTTACTAGCGGGGGGCCCGGGGAATGAGCAGTTCTTC. It specifies CASSMLLAGGPGNEQFF.

The table lists this clonotype with many counts. The V call is TRBV6-2 or TRBV6-3, the J call TRBJ2-2; 8 bases line up with TRBD2. Losses at the gene ends were 6 bases for V and 5 bases for J; bases not matched to a gene: 8. CDR1 and CDR2 (germline): MNHEY, SVGEGT. CDR3 length: 15 residues. Here the CDR3 reads CASRSWRGETGELFF. Written as DNA, the CDR3 is TGTGCCAGCAGGAGTTGGCGGGGGGAGACCGGGGAGCTGTTTTTT.

This clonotype was observed a handful of times. This chain uses TRBV18 with TRBJ1-2, with 10 bases aligning to TRBD1. Germline trimming cut 6 bases from V and 0 bases from J; bases unmatched to any gene: 10. Germline CDR1 and CDR2: KGHSH and LQKENI. The CDR3 consists of 17 residues. CDR3 DNA sequence: TGTGCCAGCTCGACGACAGGGGGCGAACTAGCTAACTATGGCTACACCTTC. Its translation: CASSTTGGELANYGYTF.

The chain combines TRBV29-1 with TRBJ2-7, with 7 bases that match TRBD1. The CDR3 covers 13 residues. V lost 8 bases to trimming and J lost 1 base; unmatched junction nucleotides: 8. From germline, CDR1 is SQVTM and CDR2 ANQGSEA. The CDR3 region is CSLIDRESYEQYF. In nucleotides, the CDR3 is TGCAGCTTGATAGACAGGGAGTCCTACGAGCAGTACTTC.

This clonotype was counted between two and nine times. The genes are TRBV5-1 and TRBJ1-6, with a weak D call TRBD1 (5 bases). V lost 3 bases and J lost 5, with 9 bases in between. Germline CDR1 is SGHRS and CDR2 is YFSETQ. This CDR3 is 14 amino acids long. CDR3 residues: CASSSREDNSPLHF. The DNA for the CDR3 is TGCGCCAGCAGCTCCAGGGAGGATAATTCACCCCTCCACTTT.

Many counts were recorded for this clonotype. The rearrangement uses TRBV5-1 and TRBJ2-1, with D unclear. V was shortened by 4 bases and J by 9 bases, with 17 bases between the two germline ends. The germline V gene encodes CDR1 SGHRS and CDR2 YFSETQ. The CDR3 length is 14 residues. This CDR3 is CASSPSVGRGEQFF. CDR3 bases: TGCGCCAGCAGCCCCTCAGTTGGAAGAGGTGAGCAGTTCTTC. The full variable domain, its missing parts supplied by reference TRBV5-1 and TRBJ2-1, is KAGVTQTPRYLIKTRGQQVTLSCSPISGHRSVSWYQQTPGQGLQFLFEYFSETQRNKGNFPGRFSGRQFSNSRSEMNVSTLELGDSALYLCASSPSVGRGEQFFGPGTRLTVL.

In regard to this clonotype: Possible read error: a much larger clone is one base away. V gene TRBV24-1 combines with J gene TRBJ2-1; the D gene is possibly TRBD2 (6 bases). Germline V CDR1 and CDR2: KGHDR, SFDVKD. V was trimmed by 2 bases and J by 4 bases, leaving 14 bases between them. CDR3 size: 16 residues. The CDR3 is CATSDWGRGSYNEQFF. The CDR3 bases are TGTGCCACCAGTGATTGGGGACGGGGGTCGTACAATGAGCAGTTCTTC.

This clonotype came up many times. V and J are TRBV7-2 and TRBJ2-1, with a tentative D call TRBD1 (5 bases). The germline V and J ends were trimmed by 7 bases and 4 bases, with 17 bases remaining between them. This CDR3 spans 15 amino acids. Germline CDR1 reads SGHTA; CDR2 reads FQGNSA. The CDR3 nucleotides are TGTGCCAGCATTCCAGGGCTGTACCATTACAATGAGCAGTTCTTC. Its protein is CASIPGLYHYNEQFF.

This clonotype was counted at least ten times. J is TRBJ2-4 and V is TRBV5-6; D remains ambiguous. V lost 3 bases and J lost 7, with 8 bases in between. In germline, CDR1 is SGHDT, CDR2 YYEEEE. The CDR3 is made up of 12 amino acids. The CDR3 loop is CASSSTLNIQYF. CDR3 nucleotide sequence: TGTGCCAGCAGCTCAACTTTGAACATTCAGTACTTC.

V gene TRBV5-4 combines with J gene TRBJ2-3; D is possibly TRBD2 (7 bases). Germline CDR1 SGHNT, CDR2 YYREEE (reference sequence). The CDR3 covers 16 residues. V was clipped by 4 bases and J by 6 bases, with 21 bases between them. This CDR3 is CASSTEIARGGDTQYF. CDR3 DNA sequence: TGTGCCAGCAGCACTGAGATTGCAAGGGGGGGGGATACGCAGTATTTT.

This clonotype was seen more than once but under ten times. This chain connects TRBV7-2 to TRBJ2-3, with 8 bases aligning to TRBD2. CDR3 length: 17 residues. Germline V gene sequence: CDR1 SGHTA, CDR2 FQGNSA. V was pared by 2 bases and J by 0 bases, with 7 bases of the junction left unmatched. The CDR3 loop reads CASSLQISSGSTDTQYF. The DNA for the CDR3 is TGTGCCAGCAGCTTACAGATCTCTAGCGGGAGCACAGATACGCAGTATTTT. The variable domain in full, completed from reference TRBV7-2 and TRBJ2-3, reads GAGVSQSPSNKVTEKGKDVELRCDPISGHTALYWYRQSLGQGLEFLIYFQGNSAPDKSGLPSDRFSAERTGGSVSTLTIQRTQQEDSAVYLCASSLQISSGSTDTQYFGPGTRLTVL.

The table lists this clonotype with many counts. This rearrangement joins TRBV14 to TRBJ1-3; D remains unclear. From germline, CDR1 is SGHDN and CDR2 FVKESK. The CDR3 runs 16 residues. The ends were cut back, 0 bases at V and 0 bases at J, with 9 bases in the middle. The DNA of the CDR3 is TGTGCCAGCAGCCAAGATCAGTTGATCTCTGGAAACACCATATATTTT. As protein: CASSQDQLISGNTIYF.

This clonotype was counted between two and nine times. The rearrangement links TRBV5-1 to TRBJ2-1; D gene uncertain. The V end was cut by 1 base, the J end by 7 bases, with 12 bases between. Germline V gene data show CDR1 as SGHRS and CDR2 as YFSETQ. The CDR3 is 14 residues long. The CDR3 loop reads CASSLMSGENEQFF. The CDR3 bases are TGCGCCAGCAGCTTGATGTCAGGAGAAAATGAGCAGTTCTTC.

Ten or more counts support this clonotype. The V call is TRBV7-6, the J call TRBJ1-4; D is uncertain. The V and J ends lost 0 bases and 8 bases respectively, with 4 bases between them. The germline V gene has CDR1 SGHVS and CDR2 FNYEAQ. This CDR3 spans 12 amino acids. CDR3 DNA: TGTGCCAGCAGCTTAGCGGAAGAAAAACTGTTTTTT. This encodes CASSLAEEKLFF.

This clonotype was observed a handful of times. The chain couples TRBV12-3 or TRBV12-4 to TRBJ1-6; 7 bases are shared with TRBD1. The CDR3 totals 14 residues. V trimming: 1 base; J trimming: 7 bases; junction bases outside the gene matches: 1. CDR3 in DNA: TGTGCCAGCAGTTTAGTACAGGGGAATTCACCCCTCCACTTT. Residues: CASSLVQGNSPLHF.

This clonotype was observed a few times. V and J are TRBV29-1 and TRBJ2-5; either TRBD1 or TRBD2 may supply D (5 bases each). The germline gives CDR1 SQVTM, CDR2 ANQGSEA. Trimming removed 1 base at V and 2 bases at J, with 20 bases between. The CDR3 is 17 amino acids. DNA for the CDR3: TGCAGCGTTGAAGGGGAAAGGGACGGAATTTCTCAAGAGACCCAGTACTTC. It specifies CSVEGERDGISQETQYF.

V usage is TRBV4-3 and J usage is TRBJ1-2; D perhaps matches TRBD1 (5 bases). CDR1 is LGHNA, CDR2 YSLEER, per germline. Trimming shortened V by 3 bases and J by 5 bases, and 16 bases separated the two germline ends. The length of the CDR3 is 15 residues. CDR3 coding DNA: TGCGCCAGCAGCCAGGCCGGGGCTTTGCTTTATGGCTACACCTTC. As protein: CASSQAGALLYGYTF.

This clonotype was recorded at least ten times. This chain links TRBV6-5 with TRBJ1-2; D unresolved. Between the trimmed V and J ends, which lost 7 bases and 3 bases, there was a span of 15 bases. CDR1 and CDR2 (germline): MNHEY, SVGAGI. This CDR3 is built from 14 residues. CDR3 protein: CASTPSDRYYGYTF. The CDR3 coding sequence is TGTGCCAGCACCCCCTCGGACCGCTACTATGGCTACACCTTC.

This clonotype was seen a handful of times. J is TRBJ2-1 and V is TRBV4-2, with no clear D. The V end was cut by 0 bases, the J end by 10 bases, with 10 bases between. The length of the CDR3 is 13 residues. Per the germline V gene, CDR1 is LGHNA and CDR2 is YNFKEQ. CDR3: CASSQEISVEQFF. The CDR3 DNA follows: TGTGCCAGCAGCCAAGAAATCTCCGTGGAGCAGTTCTTC.

There are many counts of this clonotype. The chain uses TRBV3-1 and TRBJ2-7; a weak D match, TRBD2 (5 bases). Trimming removed 0 bases from V and 3 bases from J, with 12 bases in between. CDR1 is LGHDT, CDR2 YNNKEL, per germline (reference sequence). This CDR3 has 15 residues. The CDR3 spells CASSQDRNGLYEQYF. The CDR3 DNA sequence: TGTGCCAGCAGCCAAGATCGGAACGGACTCTACGAGCAGTACTTC.

The chain links TRBV12-3 or TRBV12-4 to TRBJ2-1; 8 bases match TRBD2. V lost 5 bases and J lost 6; bases outside the gene matches: 6. The CDR3 length is 14 residues. The CDR3 region has the DNA TGTGCCAGCAGTCCGGGGGGGTCCGGCAATGAGCAGTTCTTC. Protein product: CASSPGGSGNEQFF.